These 32 T cell receptor beta chains share one sample of origin, sequenced in a study of identical twins. TCRdb reprocessed the 5' RACE reads via MiXCR and lists one record per CDR3 protein. Of 700,000 or so distinct CDR3 sequences listed, 8.6% are singletons. Separately, the same data were catalogued under a study of yellow fever vaccine responses in identical twins.

Sequenced sample: PBMCs. The receptors come from a woman younger than 30 in good health.

This clonotype was seen ten or more times. J is TRBJ2-2 and V is TRBV4-3; no firm D call. The CDR3 covers 16 residues. Between the trimmed V and J ends, which lost 1 base and 0 bases, there was a span of 9 bases. Germline loops: CDR1 LGHNA, CDR2 YSLEER. In nucleotides, the CDR3 is TGCGCCAGCAGCCAAGCCTCCGTGGCGAACACCGGGGAGCTGTTTTTT. This translates into CASSQASVANTGELFF.

This clonotype was counted only a few times. The genes are TRBV4-3 and TRBJ1-2, with D perhaps matching TRBD1 (5 bases). This CDR3 is built from 14 residues. Trimming cost V 6 bases and J 2 bases, with 13 bases left between them. From germline, CDR1 is LGHNA and CDR2 YSLEER. CDR3 DNA sequence: TGCGCCAGCAGTCCCGACAGACAGAACTATGGCTACACCTTC. Translation: CASSPDRQNYGYTF.

This clonotype was picked up many times. This rearrangement joins TRBV20-1 to TRBJ2-1; a weak D match, TRBD2 (5 bases). This CDR3 contains 14 residues. Trimming took off 1 base at V and 0 bases at J, with 7 bases between the two ends. Germline loops: CDR1 DFQATT, CDR2 SNEGSKA (reference sequence). The CDR3: CSARGTSSYNEQFF. CDR3 coding DNA: TGCAGTGCTAGAGGCACTAGCTCCTACAATGAGCAGTTCTTC.

The chain recombines TRBV3-1 with TRBJ2-1, with D perhaps TRBD2 (5 bases). Germline V gene lookup returns CDR1 LGHDT and CDR2 YNNKEL (reference sequence). The V end was cut by 2 bases, the J end by 5 bases, with 16 bases between. This CDR3 contains 16 residues. The CDR3 bases are TGTGCCAGCAGCCAAAAGGCGGGTGGAAGCCACAATGAGCAGTTCTTC. The encoded protein is CASSQKAGGSHNEQFF.

The rearrangement uses TRBV28 and TRBJ2-7, with TRBD1 identical over 8 bases. The ends lost 7 bases at V and 4 bases at J; junction bases unmatched: 9. Germline CDR1 is MDHEN and CDR2 is SYDVKM. CDR3 length: 14 residues. The CDR3 reads CASNPAGQGYEQYF. DNA of the CDR3: TGTGCCAGCAACCCCGCTGGACAGGGATACGAGCAGTACTTC.

This chain links TRBV20-1 with TRBJ1-2; D gene ambiguous. The CDR3 has 13 residues. Germline V gene data show CDR1 as DFQATT and CDR2 as SNEGSKA (reference sequence). V lost 6 bases and J 8 bases, leaving 19 bases between the germline ends. CDR3 loop: CSATIGPGEGYTF. DNA for the CDR3: TGCAGTGCCACGATCGGGCCGGGCGAAGGCTACACCTTC.

This clonotype has a handful of counts. CDR3 DNA: TGTGCCAGTCTCCCGGGACAGGGTAGGACGGGGGGGCCCTACGAGCAGTACTTC. It translates to CASLPGQGRTGGPYEQYF. The chain carries TRBV28 and TRBJ2-7; tentative D call: TRBD1 (9 bases). Germline V gene lookup returns CDR1 MDHEN and CDR2 SYDVKM. V was clipped by 9 bases and J by 2 bases, with 29 bases between them. The CDR3 length is 18 residues.

At least ten counts were recorded for this clonotype. The chain has TRBV20-1 and TRBJ2-1; 9 positions agree with TRBD2. V lost 0 bases, J lost 7 bases, and 19 bases stayed unmatched. CDR1 and CDR2 from the germline V gene are DFQATT and SNEGSKA (reference sequence). The CDR3 sequence is 19 residues long. CDR3 in DNA: TGCAGTGCTAGAGATCTTGTCATCCGCCCGGGACTAGCAGGAAATGAGCAGTTCTTC. Amino acids: CSARDLVIRPGLAGNEQFF.

This clonotype has a count of ten or more. The chain links TRBV3-1 to TRBJ2-7; D perhaps matches TRBD1 (6 bases). Looked up from germline, CDR1 is LGHDT and CDR2 is YNNKEL (reference sequence). This CDR3 contains 11 residues. V lost 8 bases and J 1 base, leaving 6 bases between the germline ends. CDR3 bases: TGTGCCAGCGGACAGTCCTACGAGCAGTACTTC. Translation: CASGQSYEQYF.

The rearrangement uses TRBV29-1 and TRBJ2-7, with 8 positions matching TRBD2. The junction had 6 bases not matched to a gene; V was cut back by 4 bases and J by 7 bases. This CDR3 spans 12 amino acids. Germline assignment: CDR1 SQVTM and CDR2 ANQGSEA. The chain's CDR3 is CSVAASGPEQYF. CDR3 DNA sequence: TGCAGCGTTGCTGCTAGCGGGCCTGAGCAGTACTTC.

Many counts were recorded for this clonotype. The chain's CDR3 is CASSSDDSEQYWYQETQYF. For the CDR3, the DNA is TGCGCCAGCAGCTCGGATGACTCCGAACAGTATTGGTACCAAGAGACCCAGTACTTC. V is TRBV5-1 and J is TRBJ2-5; D not resolved. Germline lookup yields CDR1 SGHRS and CDR2 YFSETQ. The V and J ends lost 3 bases and 0 bases respectively, with 24 bases between them. This CDR3 contains 19 residues.

This clonotype came up many times. This sequence joins TRBV6-5 and TRBJ2-7; D perhaps matches TRBD1 (5 bases). This CDR3 is 12 amino acids long. The V and J ends lost 2 bases and 6 bases respectively, with 8 bases between them. The germline V gene has CDR1 MNHEY and CDR2 SVGAGI. The CDR3 DNA reads TGTGCCAGCAGTTACGCCACAGGCGAGCAGTACTTC. This sequence encodes CASSYATGEQYF.

This clonotype occurred many times. This chain links TRBV29-1 with TRBJ1-1; possibly TRBD1 for D (5 bases). Germline loops: CDR1 SQVTM, CDR2 ANQGSEA. This CDR3 has 12 residues. Trimming took 6 bases from V and 6 from J, leaving 14 bases between them. Here the CDR3 DNA reads TGCAGCGTACGGGCAGGGAGCGCTGAAGCTTTCTTT. Translated: CSVRAGSAEAFF.

The chain employs TRBV12-3 or TRBV12-4 and TRBJ2-1, with D possibly TRBD2 on 5 matching bases. This CDR3 is 15 amino acids long. Trimming left V 4 bases short and J 8 bases short, with 18 bases between. CDR3 sequence: CASSSPPSTRDEQFF. The CDR3, as DNA: TGTGCCAGCAGTTCACCACCTAGCACCCGGGATGAGCAGTTCTTC.

The chain joins TRBV5-1 to TRBJ2-5; D possibly corresponds to TRBD2 (5 bases). Germline lookup yields CDR1 SGHRS and CDR2 YFSETQ. Trimming shortened V by 1 base and J by 1 base, and 8 bases separated the two germline ends. This CDR3 is built from 14 residues. CDR3 protein: CASSLYGIQETQYF. In nucleotides, the CDR3 is TGCGCCAGCAGCTTGTACGGGATCCAAGAGACCCAGTACTTC.

The gene calls are TRBV4-3 and TRBJ2-7, with 7 positions matching TRBD1. The CDR3 has 17 residues. V gave up 0 bases and J gave up 0 bases; unmatched junction bases: 8. The germline V gene has CDR1 LGHNA and CDR2 YSLEER. The CDR3 reads CASSQDRTGQPSYEQYF. Written as DNA, the CDR3 is TGCGCCAGCAGCCAAGATAGGACGGGACAGCCCTCCTACGAGCAGTACTTC.

In this sample, this clonotype turned up many times. The chain carries TRBV6-2 or TRBV6-3 and TRBJ2-1, with TRBD1 identical over 10 bases. The CDR3 length is 16 residues. Trimming cost V 5 bases and J 6 bases; bases outside gene matches: 10. Germline V gene data show CDR1 as MNHEY and CDR2 as SVGEGT. The CDR3 DNA reads TGTGCCAGCAGTCACCTCGGGACAGGGGATCCCAATGAGCAGTTCTTC. The encoded protein is CASSHLGTGDPNEQFF.

In this sample, this clonotype turned up a few times. This rearrangement joins TRBV4-3 to TRBJ2-3; a weak D match, TRBD1 (6 bases). Trimming shortened V by 4 bases and J by 0 bases, and 14 bases separated the two germline ends. The V gene's germline CDR1 is LGHNA and CDR2 YSLEER. The CDR3 is 16 amino acids. The CDR3 reads CASSRGTMSSTDTQYF. CDR3 sequence (DNA): TGCGCCAGCAGCCGAGGGACAATGTCTAGCACAGATACGCAGTATTTT.

This clonotype showed up just a few times. V gene TRBV20-1 combines with J gene TRBJ1-5; D remains ambiguous. The CDR3 is 12 amino acids. CDR1 is DFQATT and CDR2 is SNEGSKA in the germline V gene (reference sequence). The ends were cut back, 3 bases at V and 7 bases at J, with 10 bases in the middle. In DNA, the CDR3 is TGCAGTGCTAGCACGGTGGAGCAGCCCCAGCATTTT. Amino acid sequence: CSASTVEQPQHF.

This clonotype occurred a few times. The chain links TRBV5-1 to TRBJ2-1; 9 bases align to TRBD1. The V segment lost 4 bases and the J segment 3 bases; nucleotides outside the gene matches: 5. From germline, CDR1 is SGHRS and CDR2 YFSETQ. The CDR3 totals 15 residues. This chain's CDR3 is CASSVRDRVYNEQFF. CDR3 nucleotides: TGCGCCAGCAGCGTCCGGGACAGGGTCTACAATGAGCAGTTCTTC.

This chain uses TRBV21-1 with TRBJ2-5; the D call in the table, TRBD1, was not verified against the DNA. TRBV21-1 is marked as a pseudogene. This CDR3 region has 16 residues. The CDR3: CASSKAGGFVQETQYF. CDR3 in DNA: TGTGCCAGCAGCAAAGCTGGGGGATTCGTACAAGAGACCCAGTACTTC.

On this clonotype itself: One end of the junction is discordant with germline, which a read error may explain. V gene TRBV6-6 combines with J gene TRBJ2-1; D gene ambiguous. The germline CDR1 and CDR2 sequences are MNHNY and SVGAGI (reference sequence). This CDR3 comprises 13 residues. The CDR3 spells CASSSFAETFVLF. The CDR3 DNA sequence: TGTGCCAGCAGTTCCTTTGCGGAGACTTTTGTTCTCTTC.

This clonotype was observed at least ten times. The chain uses TRBV10-1 and TRBJ2-7, with D possibly TRBD1 on 5 matching bases. V was trimmed by 2 bases and J by 6 bases, leaving 14 bases between them. This CDR3 is built from 14 residues. The germline gives CDR1 WNHNN, CDR2 SYGVQD (reference sequence). This CDR3 is CASSENSRDGEQYF. CDR3 coding DNA: TGCGCCAGCAGTGAGAATAGCAGGGATGGCGAGCAGTACTTC.

This clonotype was observed a handful of times. The rearrangement joins TRBV16 to TRBJ2-6; 11 bases are shared with TRBD1. In germline, CDR1 is KGHSY, CDR2 FQNENV. The CDR3 runs 18 residues. The junction had 7 bases not matched to a gene; V was cut back by 4 bases and J by 2 bases. Here the CDR3 reads CASSPRDRGSTGANVLTF. In DNA form, the CDR3 reads TGTGCCAGCAGCCCCCGGGACAGGGGGAGCACTGGGGCCAACGTCCTGACTTTC.

This chain connects TRBV5-1 to TRBJ2-6; a possible D gene is TRBD2 (7 bases). Germline CDR1 SGHRS, CDR2 YFSETQ. This CDR3 comprises 18 residues. Trimming took off 0 bases at V and 2 bases at J, with 15 bases between the two ends. CDR3 in DNA: TGCGCCAGCAGCTTGGACGTTGGGGGGGCTCCTGGGGCCAACGTCCTGACTTTC. Translated: CASSLDVGGAPGANVLTF.

Written as DNA, the CDR3 is TGTGCCAGCACCTCCCAAGGCGAGGGACTACCCCAGCATTTT. The encoded protein is CASTSQGEGLPQHF. The V and J genes are TRBV27 and TRBJ1-5; D possibly corresponds to TRBD1 (5 bases). The CDR3 spans 14 residues. V was shortened by 7 bases and J by 10 bases, with 20 bases between the two germline ends. Germline CDR1 is MNHEY and CDR2 is SMNVEV (reference sequence).

This clonotype showed up many times. The chain uses TRBV5-1 and TRBJ2-3; D uncertain. The CDR3 has 14 residues. V gave up 0 bases and J gave up 8 bases, with 13 bases separating them. Germline V CDR1 and CDR2: SGHRS, YFSETQ. The CDR3 DNA reads as TGCGCCAGCAGCTTGGCCCTGGCTAGTTTTACGCAGTATTTT. This gives the protein CASSLALASFTQYF.

This clonotype was seen at least ten times. The chain couples TRBV7-8 to TRBJ2-7; the D gene is possibly TRBD1 (6 bases). CDR1 and CDR2 (germline): SGHVS, FQNEAQ. The V and J ends lost 4 bases and 4 bases respectively, with 17 bases between them. The CDR3 sequence is 15 residues long. The CDR3 DNA reads TGTGCCAGCAGCTCCACCCAGGGGATGGTATACGAGCAGTACTTC. It specifies CASSSTQGMVYEQYF. The full variable domain, with the rest looked up from reference TRBV7-8 and TRBJ2-7, is GAGVSQSPRYKVAKRGQDVALRCDPISGHVSLFWYQQALGQGPEFLTYFQNEAQLDKSGLPSDRFFAERPEGSVSTLKIQRTQQEDSAVYLCASSSTQGMVYEQYFGPGTRLTVT.

The chain carries TRBV4-1 and TRBJ2-3, with 8 bases that match TRBD2. Germline CDR1 reads MGHRA; CDR2 reads YSYEKL. The CDR3 sequence is 19 residues long. Trimming cost V 0 bases and J 0 bases; bases outside gene matches: 11. The CDR3 region is CASSQEGLSGTASTDTQYF. CDR3 sequence (DNA): TGCGCCAGCAGCCAAGAGGGTCTTAGCGGGACGGCAAGCACAGATACGCAGTATTTT.

This clonotype showed up many times. This rearrangement joins TRBV5-1 to TRBJ1-2, with D unresolved. The germline V gene encodes CDR1 SGHRS and CDR2 YFSETQ. The CDR3 extends over 14 amino acids. Trimming took off 4 bases at V and 2 bases at J, with 12 bases between the two ends. The CDR3: CASSLREPNYGYTF. The CDR3 DNA reads TGCGCCAGCAGCCTCCGGGAGCCAAACTATGGCTACACCTTC. Drawing the rest from reference TRBV5-1 and TRBJ1-2, the complete variable domain is KAGVTQTPRYLIKTRGQQVTLSCSPISGHRSVSWYQQTPGQGLQFLFEYFSETQRNKGNFPGRFSGRQFSNSRSEMNVSTLELGDSALYLCASSLREPNYGYTFGSGTRLTVV.

The table lists this clonotype with a few counts. This chain joins TRBV20-1 and TRBJ2-6; the D gene is possibly TRBD1 (6 bases). This CDR3 contains 16 residues. The germline V gene has CDR1 DFQATT and CDR2 SNEGSKA (reference sequence). V was shortened by 6 bases and J by 0 bases, with 15 bases between the two germline ends. The CDR3, as DNA: TGCAGTGCCGACGACAGGTCCCACTCTGGGGCCAACGTCCTGACTTTC. Residues: CSADDRSHSGANVLTF.

This chain uses TRBV11-2 with TRBJ2-1; either TRBD1 or TRBD2 may fit D (5 bases each). This CDR3 is built from 16 residues. CDR1 and CDR2 from the germline V gene are SGHAT and FQNNGV. V dropped 4 bases and J dropped 5 bases, with 18 bases sitting between them. CDR3 sequence reads: CASSSKPGTGDNEQFF. The CDR3 coding sequence is TGTGCCAGCAGCTCGAAACCGGGGACCGGGGACAATGAGCAGTTCTTC.